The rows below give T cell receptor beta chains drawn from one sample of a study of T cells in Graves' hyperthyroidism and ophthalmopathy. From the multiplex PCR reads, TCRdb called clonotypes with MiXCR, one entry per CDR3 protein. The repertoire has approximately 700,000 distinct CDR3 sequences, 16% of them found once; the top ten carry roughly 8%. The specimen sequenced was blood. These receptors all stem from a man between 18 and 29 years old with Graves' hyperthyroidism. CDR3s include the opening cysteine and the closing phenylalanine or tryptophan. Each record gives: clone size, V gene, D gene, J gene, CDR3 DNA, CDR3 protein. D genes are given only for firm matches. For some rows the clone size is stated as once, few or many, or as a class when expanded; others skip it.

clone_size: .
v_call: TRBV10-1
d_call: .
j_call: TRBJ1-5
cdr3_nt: TGCGCCAGCAGAACTTCGACAGCTAGCAGTCAGCCCCAGCATTTT
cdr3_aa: CASRTSTASSQPQHF

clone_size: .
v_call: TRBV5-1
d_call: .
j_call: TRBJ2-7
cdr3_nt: TGCGCCAGCAGCCCCGCCAGATACGAGCAGTACTTC
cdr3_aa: CASSPARYEQYF

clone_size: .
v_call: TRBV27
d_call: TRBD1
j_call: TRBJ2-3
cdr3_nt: TGTGCCAGCAGTTCGGGGCCGGGACAGACGCAGTATTTT
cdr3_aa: CASSSGPGQTQYF

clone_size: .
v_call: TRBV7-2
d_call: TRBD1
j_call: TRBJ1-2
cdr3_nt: TGTGCCAGCAGCCCCCAGGGACAGGCAGCTAACTATGGCTACACCTTC
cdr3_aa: CASSPQGQAANYGYTF

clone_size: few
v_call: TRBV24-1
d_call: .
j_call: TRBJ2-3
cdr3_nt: TGTGCCACCAGTGATTTTGCGGGGCTAGCGCTGGGGACAGATACGCAGTATTTT
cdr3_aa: CATSDFAGLALGTDTQYF

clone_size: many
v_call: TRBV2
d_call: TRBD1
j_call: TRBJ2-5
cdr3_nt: TGTGCCAGCGGGTCGGGACAGGGTATTGGAGAGTCCCAGTACTTC
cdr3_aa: CASGSGQGIGESQYF

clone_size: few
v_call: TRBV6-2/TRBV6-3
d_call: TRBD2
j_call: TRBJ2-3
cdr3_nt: TGTGCCACCGAAGCGGGATACAGCACAGATACGCAGTATTTT
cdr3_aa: CATEAGYSTDTQYF

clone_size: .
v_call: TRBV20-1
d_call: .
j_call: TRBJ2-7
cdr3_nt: TGCAGTGCTAGAGACCAGGGGAGAATTGGCGAGCAGTACTTC
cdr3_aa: CSARDQGRIGEQYF

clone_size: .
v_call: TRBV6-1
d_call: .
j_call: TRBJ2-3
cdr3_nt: TGTGCCAGCAGATGGGGCGGAACAATAAGCACAGATACGCAGTATTTT
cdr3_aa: CASRWGGTISTDTQYF

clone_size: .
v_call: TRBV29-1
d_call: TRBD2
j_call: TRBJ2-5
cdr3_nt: TGCAGCGTTGAAGTTCCCTGGGGGGGAACCTCTCATCAAGAGACCCAGTACTTC
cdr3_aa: CSVEVPWGGTSHQETQYF

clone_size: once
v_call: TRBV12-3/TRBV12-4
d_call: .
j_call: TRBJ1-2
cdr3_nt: TGTGCCAGCAGTTTTACTATTAACTATGGCTACACCTTC
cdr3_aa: CASSFTINYGYTF

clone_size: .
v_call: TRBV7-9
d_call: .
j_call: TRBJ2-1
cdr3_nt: TGTGCCAGCAGCTTTCCCCTAACCCTGAATTACAATGAGCAGTTCTTC
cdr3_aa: CASSFPLTLNYNEQFF

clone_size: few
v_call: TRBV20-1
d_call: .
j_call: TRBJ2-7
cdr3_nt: TGCAGTGCTAGGGCCCCTAGCACAACAGGGGAGCAGTACTTC
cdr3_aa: CSARAPSTTGEQYF

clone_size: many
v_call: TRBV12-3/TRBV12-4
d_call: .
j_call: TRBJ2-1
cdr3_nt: TGTGCCAGCAGTACGGTCCTGGGCGTTGAGCAGTTCTTC
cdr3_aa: CASSTVLGVEQFF

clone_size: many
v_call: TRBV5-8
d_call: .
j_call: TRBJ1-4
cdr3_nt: TGTGCCAGCAGCAGGAACGGACGGAATGAAAAACTGTTTTTT
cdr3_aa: CASSRNGRNEKLFF

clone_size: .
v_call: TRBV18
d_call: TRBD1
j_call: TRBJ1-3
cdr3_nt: TGTGCCAGCTCAAGGGACAGCCTCTCTGGAAACACCATATATTTT
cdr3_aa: CASSRDSLSGNTIYF

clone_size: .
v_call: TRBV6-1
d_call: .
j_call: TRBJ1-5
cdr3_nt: TGTGCCAGCAGTGAATTGGGGGGCGGGCAGCCCCAGCGTTTT
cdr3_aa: CASSELGGGQPQRF

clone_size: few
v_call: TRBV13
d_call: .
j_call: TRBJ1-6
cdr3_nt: TGTGCCAGCAGCTTACAAAATTCACCCCTCCACTTT
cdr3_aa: CASSLQNSPLHF

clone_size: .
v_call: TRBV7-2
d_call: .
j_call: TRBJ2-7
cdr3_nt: TGTGCCAGCAGCCTAGGCGATGGGGGGGGCGACGAGCAGTACTTC
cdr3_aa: CASSLGDGGGDEQYF

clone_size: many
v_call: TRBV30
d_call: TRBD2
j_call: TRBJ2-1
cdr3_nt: TGTGCCTGGAGTCCCAGGACTAGCGGGATGAAGAGCTCCTACAATGAGCAGTTCTTC
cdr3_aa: CAWSPRTSGMKSSYNEQFF

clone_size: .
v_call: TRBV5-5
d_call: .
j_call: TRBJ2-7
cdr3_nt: TGTGCCAGCAGCTTGGACGCCCTGGGAACCTACGAGCAGTACTTC
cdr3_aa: CASSLDALGTYEQYF

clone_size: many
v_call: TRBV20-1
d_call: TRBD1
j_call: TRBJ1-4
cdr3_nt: TGCAGTGCTGGAGACAGGGGACGTAATGAAAAACTGTTTTTT
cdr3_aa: CSAGDRGRNEKLFF

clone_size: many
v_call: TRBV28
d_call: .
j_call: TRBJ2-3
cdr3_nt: TGTGCCAGCAGTCCCCTCCCTCCGGATACGCAGTATTTT
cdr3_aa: CASSPLPPDTQYF

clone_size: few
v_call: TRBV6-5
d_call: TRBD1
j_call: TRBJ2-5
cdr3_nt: TGTGCCAGCAGTGACTCCGGGACAGGGACCCAGTACTTC
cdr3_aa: CASSDSGTGTQYF

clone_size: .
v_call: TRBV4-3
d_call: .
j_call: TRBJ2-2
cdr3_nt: TGCGCCAGCAGCCGGCTTAAGACAGACGGCGGGGAGCTGTTTTTT
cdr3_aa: CASSRLKTDGGELFF

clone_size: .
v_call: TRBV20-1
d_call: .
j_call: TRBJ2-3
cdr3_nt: TGCAGTGCGGAGCTCCTCAGCACAGATACGCAGTATTTT
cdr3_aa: CSAELLSTDTQYF

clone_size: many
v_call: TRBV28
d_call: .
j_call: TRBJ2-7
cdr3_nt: TGTGCCAGCAGTGCGGGCTCTAAGGTTGGCGAGCAGTACTTC
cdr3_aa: CASSAGSKVGEQYF

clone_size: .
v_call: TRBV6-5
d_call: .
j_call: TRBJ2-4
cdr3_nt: TGTGCCAGCAGTTACGGGGGGGGCAGGGAGAAAAACATTCAGTACTTC
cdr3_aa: CASSYGGGREKNIQYF

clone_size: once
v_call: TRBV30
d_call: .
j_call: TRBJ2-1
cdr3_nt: TGTGCCTGGAGCGGGCGGACCTCCTACAATGAGCAGTTCTTC
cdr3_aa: CAWSGRTSYNEQFF

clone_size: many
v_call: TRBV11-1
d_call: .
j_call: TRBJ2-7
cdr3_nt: TGTGCCAGCAGCTTAGAGGGGTACTACGAGCAGTACTTC
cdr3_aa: CASSLEGYYEQYF

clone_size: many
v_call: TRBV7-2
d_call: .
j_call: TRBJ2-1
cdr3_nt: TGTGCCAGCAGCGCCGGGGGTATTTACGAGCAGTTCTTC
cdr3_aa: CASSAGGIYEQFF

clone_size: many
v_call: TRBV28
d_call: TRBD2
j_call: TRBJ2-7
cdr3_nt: TGTGCCAGCAGCCGACGGACTAGTCGAACCTCCTACGAGCAGTACTTC
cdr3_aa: CASSRRTSRTSYEQYF

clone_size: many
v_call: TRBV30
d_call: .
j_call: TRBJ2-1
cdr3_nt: TGTGCCTGGAGGGGGGCGAGCGAGTCCTACAATGAGCAGTTCTTC
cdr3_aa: CAWRGASESYNEQFF

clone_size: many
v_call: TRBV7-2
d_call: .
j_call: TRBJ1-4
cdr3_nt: TGTGCCAGCAGCGTCGAGTCAGCGGGAGGACATGAAAAACTGTTTTTT
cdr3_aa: CASSVESAGGHEKLFF

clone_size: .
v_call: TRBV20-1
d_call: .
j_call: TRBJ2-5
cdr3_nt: TGCAGTGCTAGACCACGTCATGACTACCAAGAGACCCAGTACTTC
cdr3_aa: CSARPRHDYQETQYF

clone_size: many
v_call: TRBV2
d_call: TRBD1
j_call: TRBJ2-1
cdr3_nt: TGTGCCAGCACCCTGGACAGGGAGACGAATGAGCAGTTCTTC
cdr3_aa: CASTLDRETNEQFF

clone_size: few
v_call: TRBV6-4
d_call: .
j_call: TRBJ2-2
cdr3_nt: TGTGCCAGCAGTGACTCTGAAGTCGGGGAGCTGTTTTTT
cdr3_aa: CASSDSEVGELFF

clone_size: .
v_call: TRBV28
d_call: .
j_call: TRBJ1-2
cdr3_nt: TGTGCCAGCACCCACGGAGGGGGAAGGGATGGCTACACCTTC
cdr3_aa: CASTHGGGRDGYTF

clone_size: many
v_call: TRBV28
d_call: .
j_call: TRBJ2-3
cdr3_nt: TGTGCCAGCAGGTTGGGTGGCACAGATACGCAGTATTTT
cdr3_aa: CASRLGGTDTQYF

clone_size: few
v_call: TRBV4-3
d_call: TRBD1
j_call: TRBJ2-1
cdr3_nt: TGCGCCAGCAGCCAGAAGGGACAGGGTCGGAATGAGCAGTTCTTC
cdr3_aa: CASSQKGQGRNEQFF

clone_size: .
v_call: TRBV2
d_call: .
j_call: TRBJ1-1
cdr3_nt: TGTGCCAGCTTTTCGGGGAGGACTGAAGCTTTCTTT
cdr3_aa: CASFSGRTEAFF

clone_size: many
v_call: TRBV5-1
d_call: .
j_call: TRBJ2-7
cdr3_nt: TGCGCCAGCAGCCCCGACCTGGGACGGAGATCCTACGAGCAGTACTTC
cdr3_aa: CASSPDLGRRSYEQYF

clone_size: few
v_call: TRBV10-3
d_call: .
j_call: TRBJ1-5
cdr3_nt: TGTGCCATCAGGAGGGGGGGAGACGGCAATCAGCCCCAGCATTTT
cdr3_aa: CAIRRGGDGNQPQHF

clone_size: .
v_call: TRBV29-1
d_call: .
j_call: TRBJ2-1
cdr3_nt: TGCAGCGTTGGAAAGCGTGGCCCCTACAATGAGCAGTTCTTC
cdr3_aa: CSVGKRGPYNEQFF

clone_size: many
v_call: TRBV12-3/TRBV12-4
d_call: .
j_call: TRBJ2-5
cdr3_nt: TGTGCCAGCAGTTTAGGGCCTAAAGAGACCCAGTACTTC
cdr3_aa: CASSLGPKETQYF

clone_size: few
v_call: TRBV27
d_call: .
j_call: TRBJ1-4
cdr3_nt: TGTGCCAGCGGAGGGGGTGGAGAAAAACTGTTTTTT
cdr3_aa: CASGGGGEKLFF

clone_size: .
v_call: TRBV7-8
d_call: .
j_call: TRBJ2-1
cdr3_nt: TGTGCCAGCAGCTTAGCGCCGGCATTTAGGAGTTCCCCCTACAATGAGCAGTTCTTC
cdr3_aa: CASSLAPAFRSSPYNEQFF

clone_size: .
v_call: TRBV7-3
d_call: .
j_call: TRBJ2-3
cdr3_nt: TGTGCCAGCAGCTTATACGGAACTAGTTCAGATACGCAGTATTTT
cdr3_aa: CASSLYGTSSDTQYF

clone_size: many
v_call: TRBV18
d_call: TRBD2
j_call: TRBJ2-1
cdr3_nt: TGTGCCAGCTCACGTAATCCTAGCGGGAAACCCTCCTACAATGAGCAGTTCTTC
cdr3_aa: CASSRNPSGKPSYNEQFF

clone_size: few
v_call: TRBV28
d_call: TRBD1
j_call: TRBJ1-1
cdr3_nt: TGTGCCAGCCGCAGACAGGGATCTGAAGCTTTCTTT
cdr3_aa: CASRRQGSEAFF

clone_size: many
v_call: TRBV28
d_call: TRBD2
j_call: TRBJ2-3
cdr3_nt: TGTGCCAGCGTGGGGCGGGAGGCGCTAGATACGCAGTATTTT
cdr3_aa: CASVGREALDTQYF

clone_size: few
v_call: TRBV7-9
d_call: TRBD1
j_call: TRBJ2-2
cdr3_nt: TGTGCCAGCAGCTTCCGGGACAGGGACCCCTCGGACACCGGGGAGCTGTTTTTT
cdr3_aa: CASSFRDRDPSDTGELFF

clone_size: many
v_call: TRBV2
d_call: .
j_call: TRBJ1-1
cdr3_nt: TGTGCCAGCAGTGATATTGGGGGCATCGGTGAAGCTTTCTTT
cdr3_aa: CASSDIGGIGEAFF

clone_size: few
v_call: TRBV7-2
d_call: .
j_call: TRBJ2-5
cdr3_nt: TGTGCCAGCAGCTCCACGGGAATCCAAGAGACCCAGTACTTC
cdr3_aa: CASSSTGIQETQYF

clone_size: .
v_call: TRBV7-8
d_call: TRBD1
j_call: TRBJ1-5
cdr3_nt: TGTGCCAGCAGCTTGGCTGGGGATTGGACAGGGGAAGTTCAGCCCCAGCATTTT
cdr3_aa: CASSLAGDWTGEVQPQHF

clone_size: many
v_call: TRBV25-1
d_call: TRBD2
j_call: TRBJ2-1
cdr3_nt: TGTGCCAGCAGCGGGGCGGGGGATACCTACAATGAGCAGTTCTTC
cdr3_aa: CASSGAGDTYNEQFF

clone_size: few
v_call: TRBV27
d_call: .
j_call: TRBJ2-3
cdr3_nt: TGTGCCAGCAGTTATCTGGCTATAAGCACAGATACGCAGTATTTT
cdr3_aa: CASSYLAISTDTQYF

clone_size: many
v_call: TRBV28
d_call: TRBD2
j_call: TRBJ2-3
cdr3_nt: TGTGCCAGCAGCATAGCGGGAGTTAGCACAGATACGCAGTATTTT
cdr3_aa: CASSIAGVSTDTQYF